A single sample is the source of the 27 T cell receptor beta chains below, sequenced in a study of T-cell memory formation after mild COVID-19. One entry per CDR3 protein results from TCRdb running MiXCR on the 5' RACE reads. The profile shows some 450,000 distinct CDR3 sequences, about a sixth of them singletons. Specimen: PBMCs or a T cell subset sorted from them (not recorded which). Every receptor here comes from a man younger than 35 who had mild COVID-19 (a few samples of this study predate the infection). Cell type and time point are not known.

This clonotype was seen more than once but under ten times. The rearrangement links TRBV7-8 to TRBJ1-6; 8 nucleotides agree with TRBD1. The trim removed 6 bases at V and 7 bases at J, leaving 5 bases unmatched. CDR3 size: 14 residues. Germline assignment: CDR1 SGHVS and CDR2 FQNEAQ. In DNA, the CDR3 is TGTGCCAGCAGATATGGACAGGGAAATTCACCCCTCCACTTT. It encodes CASRYGQGNSPLHF.

The CDR3 nucleotides read TGCGCCAGCAGCTTGTCCAGGGTGAACACTGAAGCTTTCTTT. Translated: CASSLSRVNTEAFF. V usage is TRBV5-1 and J usage is TRBJ1-1; a weak D match, TRBD1 (5 bases). Germline lookup yields CDR1 SGHRS and CDR2 YFSETQ. The CDR3 has 14 residues. V was pared by 1 base and J by 0 bases, with 7 bases between. Combining the CDR3 with reference TRBV5-1 and TRBJ1-1 gives the whole variable domain KAGVTQTPRYLIKTRGQQVTLSCSPISGHRSVSWYQQTPGQGLQFLFEYFSETQRNKGNFPGRFSGRQFSNSRSEMNVSTLELGDSALYLCASSLSRVNTEAFFGQGTRLTVV.

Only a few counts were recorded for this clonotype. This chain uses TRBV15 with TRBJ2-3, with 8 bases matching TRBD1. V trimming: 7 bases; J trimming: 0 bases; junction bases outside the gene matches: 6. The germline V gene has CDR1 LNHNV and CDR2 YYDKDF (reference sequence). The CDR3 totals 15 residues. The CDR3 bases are TGTGCCACCACTAACAGGGGGACTAGCACAGATACGCAGTATTTT. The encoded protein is CATTNRGTSTDTQYF. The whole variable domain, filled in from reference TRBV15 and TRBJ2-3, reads DAMVIQNPRYQVTQFGKPVTLSCSQTLNHNVMYWYQQKSSQAPKLLFHYYDKDFNNEADTPDNFQSRRPNTSFCFLDIRSPGLGDTAMYLCATTNRGTSTDTQYFGPGTRLTVL.

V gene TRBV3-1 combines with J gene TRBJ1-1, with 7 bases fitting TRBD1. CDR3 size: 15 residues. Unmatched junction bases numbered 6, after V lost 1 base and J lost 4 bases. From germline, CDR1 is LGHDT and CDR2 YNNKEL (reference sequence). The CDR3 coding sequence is TGTGCCAGCAGCCAAGGAACAGGGGCGGCCACTGAAGCTTTCTTT. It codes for CASSQGTGAATEAFF. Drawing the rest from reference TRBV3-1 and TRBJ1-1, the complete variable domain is DTAVSQTPKYLVTQMGNDKSIKCEQNLGHDTMYWYKQDSKKFLKIMFSYNNKELIINETVPNRFSPKSPDKAHLNLHINSLELGDSAVYFCASSQGTGAATEAFFGQGTRLTVV.

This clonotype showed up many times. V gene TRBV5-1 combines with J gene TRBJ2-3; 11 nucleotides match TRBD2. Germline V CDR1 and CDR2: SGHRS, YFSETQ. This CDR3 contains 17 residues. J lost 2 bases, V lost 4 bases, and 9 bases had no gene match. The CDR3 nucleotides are TGCGCCAGCAGCCGCACTAGCGGGGGCTCCAACACAGATACGCAGTATTTT. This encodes CASSRTSGGSNTDTQYF.

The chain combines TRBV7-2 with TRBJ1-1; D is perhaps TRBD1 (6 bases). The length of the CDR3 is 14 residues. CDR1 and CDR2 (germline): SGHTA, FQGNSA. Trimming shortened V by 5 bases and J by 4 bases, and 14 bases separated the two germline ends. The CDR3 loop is CASSTRGAFTEAFF. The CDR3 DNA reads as TGTGCCAGCAGCACTAGGGGGGCGTTCACTGAAGCTTTCTTT.

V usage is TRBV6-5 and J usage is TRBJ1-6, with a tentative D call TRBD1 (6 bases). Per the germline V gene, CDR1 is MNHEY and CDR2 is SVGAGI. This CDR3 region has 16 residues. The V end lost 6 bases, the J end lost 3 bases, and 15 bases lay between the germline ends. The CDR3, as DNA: TGTGCCAGCAGCCTACAGGGAAGTCTCTATAATTCACCCCTCCACTTT. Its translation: CASSLQGSLYNSPLHF.

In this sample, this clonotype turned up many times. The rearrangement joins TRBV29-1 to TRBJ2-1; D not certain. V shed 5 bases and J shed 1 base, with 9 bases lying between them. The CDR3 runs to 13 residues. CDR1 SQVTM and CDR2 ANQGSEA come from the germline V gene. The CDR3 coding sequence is TGCAGCGTTAGCGATGGGTCCTACAATGAGCAGTTCTTC. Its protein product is CSVSDGSYNEQFF.

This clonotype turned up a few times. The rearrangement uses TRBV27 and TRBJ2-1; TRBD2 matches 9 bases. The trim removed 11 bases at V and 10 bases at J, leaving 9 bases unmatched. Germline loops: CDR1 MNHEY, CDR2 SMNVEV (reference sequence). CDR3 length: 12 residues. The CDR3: CASKSGGKEQFF. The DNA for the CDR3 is TGTGCCTCCAAGAGCGGGGGGAAGGAGCAGTTCTTC.

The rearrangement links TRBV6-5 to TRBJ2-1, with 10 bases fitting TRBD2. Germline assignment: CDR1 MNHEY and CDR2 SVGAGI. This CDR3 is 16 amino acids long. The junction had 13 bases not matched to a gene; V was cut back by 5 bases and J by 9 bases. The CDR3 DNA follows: TGTGCCAGCAGTAGCGGCCAGGGACTAGCGTGGAGTGAGCAGTTCTTC. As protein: CASSSGQGLAWSEQFF.

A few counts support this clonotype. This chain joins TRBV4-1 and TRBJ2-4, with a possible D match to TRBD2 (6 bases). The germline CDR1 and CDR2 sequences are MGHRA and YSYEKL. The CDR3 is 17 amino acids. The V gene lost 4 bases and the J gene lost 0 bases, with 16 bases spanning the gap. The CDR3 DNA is TGCGCCAGCAGCCGTCCCGGGACTTCTTTAGCCAAAAACATTCAGTACTTC. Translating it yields CASSRPGTSLAKNIQYF.

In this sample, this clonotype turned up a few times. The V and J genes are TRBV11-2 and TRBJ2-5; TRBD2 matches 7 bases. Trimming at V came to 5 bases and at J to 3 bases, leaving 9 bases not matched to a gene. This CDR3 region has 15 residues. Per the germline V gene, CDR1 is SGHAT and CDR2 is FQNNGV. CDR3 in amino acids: CASSPRASGEETQYF. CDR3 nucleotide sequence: TGTGCCAGCAGCCCACGAGCTAGCGGTGAAGAGACCCAGTACTTC.

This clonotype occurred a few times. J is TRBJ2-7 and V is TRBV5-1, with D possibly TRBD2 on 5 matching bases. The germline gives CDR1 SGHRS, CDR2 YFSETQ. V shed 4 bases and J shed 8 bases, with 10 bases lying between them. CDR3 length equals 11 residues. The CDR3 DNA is TGCGCCAGCAGCCTCCGGGATAAGCAGTACTTC. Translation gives CASSLRDKQYF.

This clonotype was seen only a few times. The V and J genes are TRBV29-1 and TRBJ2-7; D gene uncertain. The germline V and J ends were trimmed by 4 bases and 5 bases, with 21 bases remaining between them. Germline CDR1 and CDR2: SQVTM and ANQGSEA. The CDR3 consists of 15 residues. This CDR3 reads CSVGFSYTSEDEQYF. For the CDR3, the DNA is TGCAGCGTTGGTTTTTCGTACACTTCTGAGGACGAGCAGTACTTC.

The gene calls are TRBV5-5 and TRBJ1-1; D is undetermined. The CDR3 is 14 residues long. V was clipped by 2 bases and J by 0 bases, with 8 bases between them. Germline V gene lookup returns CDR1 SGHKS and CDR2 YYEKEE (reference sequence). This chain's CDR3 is CASSFGPMNTEAFF. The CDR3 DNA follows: TGTGCCAGCAGCTTCGGGCCGATGAACACTGAAGCTTTCTTT.

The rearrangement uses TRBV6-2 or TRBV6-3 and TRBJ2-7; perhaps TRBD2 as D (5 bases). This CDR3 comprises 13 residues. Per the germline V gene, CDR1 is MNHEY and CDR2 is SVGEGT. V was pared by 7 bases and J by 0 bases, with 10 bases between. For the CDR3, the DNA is TGTGCCAGCACCCCGACTATCTCCTACGAGCAGTACTTC. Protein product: CASTPTISYEQYF.

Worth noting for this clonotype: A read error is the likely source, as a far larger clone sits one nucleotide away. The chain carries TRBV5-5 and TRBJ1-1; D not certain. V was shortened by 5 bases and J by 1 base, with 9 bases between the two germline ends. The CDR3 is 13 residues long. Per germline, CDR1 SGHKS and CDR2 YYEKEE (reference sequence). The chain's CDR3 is CASSPTWNTEAFF. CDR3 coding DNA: TGTGCCAGCAGTCCTACATGGAACACTGAAGCTTTCTTT. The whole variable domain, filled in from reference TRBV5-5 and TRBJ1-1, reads DAGVTQSPTHLIKTRGQQVTLRCSPISGHKSVSWYQQVLGQGPQFIFQYYEKEERGRGNFPDRFSARQFPNYSSELNVNALLLGDSALYLCASSPTWNTEAFFGQGTRLTVV.

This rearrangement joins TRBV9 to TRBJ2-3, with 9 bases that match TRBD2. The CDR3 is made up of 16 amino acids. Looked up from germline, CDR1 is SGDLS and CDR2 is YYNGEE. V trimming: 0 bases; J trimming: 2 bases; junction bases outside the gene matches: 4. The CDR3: CASSVVRGGITDTQYF. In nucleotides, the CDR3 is TGTGCCAGCAGCGTAGTGCGGGGGGGCATCACAGATACGCAGTATTTT.

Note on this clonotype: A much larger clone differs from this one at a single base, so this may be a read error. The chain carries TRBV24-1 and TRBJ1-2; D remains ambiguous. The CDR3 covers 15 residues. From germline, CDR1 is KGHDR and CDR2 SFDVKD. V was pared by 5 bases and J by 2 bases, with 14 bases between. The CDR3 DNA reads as TGTGCCACCAGTGTCACACTCCTGTCCAACTATGGCTACACCTTC. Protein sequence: CATSVTLLSNYGYTF.

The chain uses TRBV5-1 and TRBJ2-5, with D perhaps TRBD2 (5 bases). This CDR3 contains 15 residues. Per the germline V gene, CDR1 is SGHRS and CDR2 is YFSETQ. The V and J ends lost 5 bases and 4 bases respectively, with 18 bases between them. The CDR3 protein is CASRRIASFVETQYF. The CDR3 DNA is TGCGCCAGCAGACGGATAGCGAGCTTTGTAGAGACCCAGTACTTC. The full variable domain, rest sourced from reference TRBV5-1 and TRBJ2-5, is KAGVTQTPRYLIKTRGQQVTLSCSPISGHRSVSWYQQTPGQGLQFLFEYFSETQRNKGNFPGRFSGRQFSNSRSEMNVSTLELGDSALYLCASRRIASFVETQYFGPGTRLLVL.

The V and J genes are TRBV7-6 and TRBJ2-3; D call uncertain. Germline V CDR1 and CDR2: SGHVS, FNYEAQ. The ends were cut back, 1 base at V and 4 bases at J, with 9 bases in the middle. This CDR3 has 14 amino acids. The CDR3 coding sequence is TGTGCCAGCAGCTTAGAAGCCAGCGCAGATACGCAGTATTTT. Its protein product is CASSLEASADTQYF.

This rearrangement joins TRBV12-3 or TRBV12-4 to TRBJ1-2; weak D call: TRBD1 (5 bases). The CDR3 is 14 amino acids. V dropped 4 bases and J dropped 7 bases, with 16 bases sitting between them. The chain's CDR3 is CASSSQTVGGGYTF. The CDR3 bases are TGTGCCAGCAGTTCACAGACAGTGGGGGGTGGCTACACCTTC.

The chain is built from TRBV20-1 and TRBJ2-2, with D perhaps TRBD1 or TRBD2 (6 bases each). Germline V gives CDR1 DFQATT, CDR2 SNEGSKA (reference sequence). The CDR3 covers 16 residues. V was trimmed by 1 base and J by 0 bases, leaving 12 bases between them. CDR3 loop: CSARGLGGANTGELFF. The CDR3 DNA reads TGCAGTGCTAGAGGTTTGGGGGGCGCGAACACCGGGGAGCTGTTTTTT.

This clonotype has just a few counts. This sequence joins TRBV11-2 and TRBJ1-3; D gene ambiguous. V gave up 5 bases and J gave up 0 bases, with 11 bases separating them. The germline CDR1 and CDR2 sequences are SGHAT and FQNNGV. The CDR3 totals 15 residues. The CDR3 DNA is TGTGCCAGCAGCCAAGGACGGATCTCTGGAAACACCATATATTTT. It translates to CASSQGRISGNTIYF.

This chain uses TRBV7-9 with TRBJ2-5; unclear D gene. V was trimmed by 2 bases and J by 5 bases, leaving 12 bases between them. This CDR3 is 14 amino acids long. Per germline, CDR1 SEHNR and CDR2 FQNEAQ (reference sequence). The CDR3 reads CASSLFGVEETQYF. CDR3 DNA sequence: TGTGCCAGCAGCTTATTCGGCGTCGAGGAGACCCAGTACTTC.

The CDR3: CASGLQGIYEQYF. The CDR3 bases are TGTGCCAGCGGATTACAGGGAATCTACGAGCAGTACTTC. The chain recombines TRBV2 with TRBJ2-7; TRBD1 is a possible D gene (6 bases). V was clipped by 8 bases and J by 3 bases, with 14 bases between them. The CDR3 has 13 residues. CDR1 and CDR2 from the germline V gene are SNHLY and FYNNEI.

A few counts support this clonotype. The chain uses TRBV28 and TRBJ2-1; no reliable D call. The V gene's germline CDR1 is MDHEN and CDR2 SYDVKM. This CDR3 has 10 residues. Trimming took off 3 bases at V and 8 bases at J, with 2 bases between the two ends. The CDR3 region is CASSLHEQFF. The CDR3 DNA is TGTGCCAGCAGTTTGCATGAGCAGTTCTTC.